The clone carrying this T cell receptor (beta chain) has only a few counts. Other DNA sequences in the sample encode the same CDR3. The source of the sample is a study of blood T cell repertoires in COVID-19. Across the whole study: The United States, Italy and Spain supplied acute and convalescent COVID-19 samples. Nucleic acid was either cDNA or gDNA, and it came from T cells, B-cell-depleted T cells, or PBMCs.

CDR1 and CDR2 from the germline V gene are LGHDT and YNNKEL (reference sequence). The CDR3 has 15 amino acids. V lost 0 bases and J 4 bases, leaving 10 bases between the germline ends. Each participant's cohort was designated according to participant-reported clinical history. Authors' processing steps: Reference gene primer amplification yielded estimated nucleated cell counts. The table came from immunoSEQ multiplex PCR; TCRdb's copy has only in-frame clones and leaves some out. That table gives V, J and clone size, and the DNA gave D and trimming. The sample lists hundreds of thousands of clones, 90% seen once, with 3.5% to 4.5% in the top ten.

The sequencing input was PBMCs or T cells enriched from blood (not recorded which). This receptor was obtained from a woman younger than 35 with acute COVID-19. This chain uses TRBV3-1 (or the pseudogene TRBV3-2) with TRBJ1-5; D is unresolved. This CDR3 reads CASSQDSTGNQPQHF. In DNA, the CDR3 is TGTGCCAGCAGCCAAGACTCCACGGGTAATCAGCCCCAGCATTTT.